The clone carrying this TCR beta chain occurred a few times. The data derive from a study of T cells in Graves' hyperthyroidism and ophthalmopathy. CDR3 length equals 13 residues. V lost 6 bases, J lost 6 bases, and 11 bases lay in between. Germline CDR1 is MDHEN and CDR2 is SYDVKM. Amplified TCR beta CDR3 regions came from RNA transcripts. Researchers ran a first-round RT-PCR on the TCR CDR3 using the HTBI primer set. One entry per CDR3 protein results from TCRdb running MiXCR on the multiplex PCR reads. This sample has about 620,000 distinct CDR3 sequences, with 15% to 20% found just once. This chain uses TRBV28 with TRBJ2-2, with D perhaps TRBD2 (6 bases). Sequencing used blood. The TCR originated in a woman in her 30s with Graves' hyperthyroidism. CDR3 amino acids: CASRILAAGELFF. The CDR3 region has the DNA TGTGCCAGCAGGATACTAGCCGCCGGGGAGCTGTTTTTT.